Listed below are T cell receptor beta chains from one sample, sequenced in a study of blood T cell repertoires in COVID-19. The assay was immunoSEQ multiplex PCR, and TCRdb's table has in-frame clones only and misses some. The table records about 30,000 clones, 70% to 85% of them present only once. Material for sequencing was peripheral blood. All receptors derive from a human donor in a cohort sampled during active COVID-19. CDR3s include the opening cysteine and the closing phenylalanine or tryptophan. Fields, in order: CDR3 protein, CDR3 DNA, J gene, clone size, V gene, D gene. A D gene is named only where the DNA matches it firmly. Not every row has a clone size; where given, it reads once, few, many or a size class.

CDR3: CASSIDGGSTEAFF; DNA: TGTGCCAGTAGTATAGATGGAGGGTCCACTGAAGCTTTCTTT; J: TRBJ1-1; size: once; V: TRBV19; D: NA
CDR3: CASSSDRRGNTIYF; DNA: TGTGCCAGCAGTTCGGACAGGCGTGGAAACACCATATATTTT; J: TRBJ1-3; size: once; V: TRBV5-6; D: TRBD1
CDR3: CASSLGGTGAGETQYF; DNA: TGTGCCAGCAGCTTAGGCGGGACAGGGGCGGGGGAGACCCAGTACTTC; J: TRBJ2-5; size: NA; V: TRBV7-7; D: TRBD1
CDR3: CASTGTGHPYEQYF; DNA: TGTGCCAGCACCGGGACAGGGCACCCCTACGAGCAGTACTTC; J: TRBJ2-7; size: NA; V: TRBV7-2; D: TRBD1
CDR3: CASQQKEETQYF; DNA: TGTGCCAGCCAACAGAAAGAAGAGACCCAGTACTTC; J: TRBJ2-5; size: NA; V: TRBV21-1; D: NA
CDR3: CASSLAAGTSGGARDTQYF; DNA: TGTGCCAGCAGCTTAGCGGCTGGGACTAGCGGGGGGGCAAGAGATACGCAGTATTTT; J: TRBJ2-3; size: NA; V: TRBV7-6; D: TRBD2
CDR3: CASSYRETQYF; DNA: TGTGCCAGCAGCTATCGGGAGACCCAGTACTTC; J: TRBJ2-5; size: NA; V: TRBV5-8; D: NA
CDR3: CASSLVAGESGELFF; DNA: TGTGCCAGCAGCTTAGTAGCGGGGGAATCCGGGGAGCTGTTTTTT; J: TRBJ2-2; size: once; V: TRBV7-7; D: TRBD2
CDR3: CASSEALPTQRGTEQYF; DNA: TGTGCCAGCAGTGAAGCCCTCCCCACACAGCGGGGGACCGAGCAGTACTTC; J: TRBJ2-7; size: NA; V: TRBV2; D: TRBD2
CDR3: CASSTYVKNIQYF; DNA: TGTGCCAGCAGCACCTACGTCAAAAACATTCAGTACTTC; J: TRBJ2-4; size: NA; V: TRBV7-3; D: NA
CDR3: CASRGQSNYGYTF; DNA: TGTGCCAGCCGGGGACAGTCAAACTATGGCTACACCTTC; J: TRBJ1-2; size: NA; V: TRBV5-8; D: TRBD1
CDR3: CASSPPGGYEKLFF; DNA: TGTGCCAGCAGCCCGCCAGGGGGCTATGAAAAACTGTTTTTT; J: TRBJ1-4; size: NA; V: TRBV3-1/TRBV3-2; D: TRBD1
CDR3: CASRVFSGNTIYF; DNA: TGTGCCAGCCGGGTGTTCTCTGGAAACACCATATATTTT; J: TRBJ1-3; size: NA; V: TRBV6-5; D: NA
CDR3: CASSLNQRGTYEQYF; DNA: TGTGCCAGCAGCTTAAACCAGCGGGGAACCTACGAGCAGTACTTC; J: TRBJ2-7; size: few; V: TRBV7-9; D: TRBD2
CDR3: CASSDSATNEKLFF; DNA: TGTGCCAGCAGCGACAGTGCAACTAATGAAAAACTGTTTTTT; J: TRBJ1-4; size: NA; V: TRBV3-1/TRBV3-2; D: NA
CDR3: CASSLISRGQYYEQYF; DNA: TGTGCCAGCAGCTTAATCAGTAGGGGGCAATACTACGAGCAGTACTTC; J: TRBJ2-7; size: NA; V: TRBV7-2; D: TRBD1
CDR3: CASSLQSKETQYF; DNA: TGTGCCAGCAGCTTACAGAGCAAAGAGACCCAGTACTTC; J: TRBJ2-5; size: NA; V: TRBV5-4; D: NA
CDR3: CASSSYRTGLGYTF; DNA: TGTGCCAGCAGTTCGTACAGGACCGGGTTAGGCTACACCTTC; J: TRBJ1-2; size: NA; V: TRBV27; D: NA
CDR3: CASSPGDFRDTQYF; DNA: TGTGCCAGCAGCCCGGGAGACTTCCGAGATACGCAGTATTTT; J: TRBJ2-3; size: NA; V: TRBV7-2; D: NA
CDR3: CASQAGTNSYEQYF; DNA: TGTGCCAGCCAGGCGGGGACGAACTCCTACGAGCAGTACTTC; J: TRBJ2-7; size: NA; V: TRBV2; D: NA
CDR3: CASSPSGTAASPLHF; DNA: TGTGCCAGCAGTCCATCCGGGACAGCGGCATCACCCCTCCACTTT; J: TRBJ1-6; size: NA; V: TRBV7-9; D: TRBD1
CDR3: CASSVGRGPRPRGYTF; DNA: TGTGCCAGCAGCGTAGGTCGAGGGCCCCGTCCTCGCGGCTACACCTTC; J: TRBJ1-2; size: NA; V: TRBV9; D: NA
CDR3: CASSLNTGGPEAFF; DNA: TGTGCCAGCAGTTTGAACACAGGGGGCCCTGAAGCTTTCTTT; J: TRBJ1-1; size: NA; V: TRBV6-5; D: TRBD1
CDR3: CASTSDRGRGTNEKLFF; DNA: TGTGCCAGCACCTCGGATCGGGGGAGAGGAACTAATGAAAAACTGTTTTTT; J: TRBJ1-4; size: NA; V: TRBV21-1; D: NA
CDR3: CASSQVGGASGNTIYF; DNA: TGCGCCAGCAGCCAAGTTGGGGGGGCCTCTGGAAACACCATATATTTT; J: TRBJ1-3; size: NA; V: TRBV4-3; D: NA
CDR3: CASSADRGSYNEQFF; DNA: TGCGCCAGCAGCGCGGACAGGGGCTCCTACAATGAGCAGTTCTTC; J: TRBJ2-1; size: NA; V: TRBV5-1; D: TRBD1
CDR3: CASSPNQETQYF; DNA: TGTGCCAGCTCACCCAACCAAGAGACCCAGTACTTC; J: TRBJ2-5; size: NA; V: TRBV18; D: NA
CDR3: CASSLNEGATGGYTF; DNA: TGTGCCAGCAGCTTAAATGAGGGGGCAACGGGCGGCTACACCTTC; J: TRBJ1-2; size: NA; V: TRBV7-9; D: TRBD1
CDR3: CASSRVRTSGPSTDTQYF; DNA: TGTGCCAGCAGCCGGGTGCGAACTAGCGGGCCTAGCACAGATACGCAGTATTTT; J: TRBJ2-3; size: NA; V: TRBV5-4; D: TRBD2
CDR3: CAISETEGALSEQYF; DNA: TGTGCCATCAGTGAGACGGAAGGGGCGTTGTCAGAGCAGTATTTT; J: TRBJ2-3; size: NA; V: TRBV10-3; D: NA
CDR3: CASGRSGQATEAFF; DNA: TGTGCTAGTGGCCGAAGCGGACAGGCCACTGAAGCTTTCTTT; J: TRBJ1-1; size: NA; V: TRBV12-5; D: TRBD1
CDR3: CASSNGQGKKLFF; DNA: TGTGCCAGCAGCAACGGACAGGGTAAAAAACTGTTTTTT; J: TRBJ1-4; size: NA; V: TRBV14; D: TRBD1